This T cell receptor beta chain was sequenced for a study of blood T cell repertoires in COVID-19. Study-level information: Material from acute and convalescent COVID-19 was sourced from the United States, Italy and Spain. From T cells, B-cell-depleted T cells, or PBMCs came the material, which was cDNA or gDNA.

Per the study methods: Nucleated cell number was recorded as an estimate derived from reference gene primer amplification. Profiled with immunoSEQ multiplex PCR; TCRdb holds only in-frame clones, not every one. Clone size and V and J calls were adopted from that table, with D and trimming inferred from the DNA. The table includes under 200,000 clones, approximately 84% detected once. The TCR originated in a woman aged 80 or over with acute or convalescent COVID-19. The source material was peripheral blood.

The CDR3 bases are TGTGCCAGCAGCAACCCGGGACAGGGAAACACCATATATTTT. It encodes CASSNPGQGNTIYF. The chain joins TRBV11-3 to TRBJ1-3; 7 nucleotides agree with TRBD1. This CDR3 contains 14 residues. CDR1 and CDR2 (germline): SGHNT, YENEEA. The trim removed 5 bases at V and 4 bases at J, leaving 5 bases unmatched.